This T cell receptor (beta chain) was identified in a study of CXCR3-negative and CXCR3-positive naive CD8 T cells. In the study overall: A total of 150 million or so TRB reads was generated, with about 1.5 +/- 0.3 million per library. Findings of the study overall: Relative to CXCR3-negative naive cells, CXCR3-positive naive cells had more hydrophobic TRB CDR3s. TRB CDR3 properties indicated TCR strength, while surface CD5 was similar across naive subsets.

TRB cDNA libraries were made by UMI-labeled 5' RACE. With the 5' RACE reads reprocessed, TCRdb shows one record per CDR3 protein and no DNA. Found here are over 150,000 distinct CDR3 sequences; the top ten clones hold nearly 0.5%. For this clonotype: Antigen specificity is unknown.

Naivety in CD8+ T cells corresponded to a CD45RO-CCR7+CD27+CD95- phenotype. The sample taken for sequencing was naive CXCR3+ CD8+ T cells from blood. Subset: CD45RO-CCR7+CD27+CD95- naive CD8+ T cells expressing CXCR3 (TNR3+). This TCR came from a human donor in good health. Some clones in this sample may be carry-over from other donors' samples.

CDR3 protein: CASSSPPGGNGYTF. The chain joins TRBV5-4 to TRBJ1-2; the TCRdb call, TRBD1, lacks DNA for checking. This CDR3 spans 14 amino acids. CDR1 and CDR2 from the germline V gene are SGHNT and YYREEE (reference sequence).